These 22 T cell receptor beta chains originate from one sample sequenced in a study of identical twins. MiXCR, run by TCRdb on the 5' RACE reads, gives a single entry per CDR3 protein. The sample has some 200,000 distinct CDR3 sequences; around 6.9% are singletons. These data were also reused for a study on yellow fever vaccine responses in identical twins.

The sequenced material came from memory (CD45RO+) T cells sorted from blood. The receptors were gathered from a woman under 30 in good health.

This clonotype came up a few times. The chain couples TRBV12-3 or TRBV12-4 to TRBJ2-3; maybe TRBD1 (6 bases). This CDR3 contains 16 residues. Trimming took off 1 base at V and 0 bases at J, with 11 bases between the two ends. The CDR3 region has the DNA TGTGCCAGCAGTTTAGGTCCAGGGGTCAGCACAGATACGCAGTATTTT. It encodes CASSLGPGVSTDTQYF.

J is TRBJ2-6 and V is TRBV6-5, with D perhaps TRBD2 (5 bases). The V gene lost 2 bases and the J gene lost 1 base, with 12 bases spanning the gap. The germline V gene has CDR1 MNHEY and CDR2 SVGAGI. CDR3 length: 17 amino acids. The CDR3 nucleotides are TGTGCCAGCAGTTACCTAGCAATCGTTTCTGGGGCCAACGTCCTGACTTTC. Its protein product is CASSYLAIVSGANVLTF.

This clonotype has ten or more counts. Here the CDR3 reads CAISGGGVYEQYF. In nucleotides, the CDR3 is TGTGCCATCAGTGGAGGGGGTGTATACGAGCAGTACTTC. The chain employs TRBV10-3 and TRBJ2-7; TRBD1 is a possible D gene (6 bases). The germline V gene has CDR1 ENHRY and CDR2 SYGVKD. The CDR3 covers 13 residues. V lost 4 bases and J 4 bases, leaving 11 bases between the germline ends.

This rearrangement joins TRBV29-1 to TRBJ2-7; D assignment may be TRBD1 or TRBD2 (5 bases each). Germline V CDR1 and CDR2: SQVTM, ANQGSEA. The CDR3 runs to 14 residues. The V and J ends lost 8 bases and 4 bases respectively, with 21 bases between them. CDR3 DNA: TGCAGCTCCTCCCCGAGGGCAGGGCAGTACGAGCAGTACTTC. The encoded protein is CSSSPRAGQYEQYF.

The sample holds a few counts of this clonotype. A much larger clone lies one base from this, so it may be a read error. As DNA, the CDR3 is TGTCCCAGCAGTCTGACAGGGGGCTCCTACAATGAGCAGTTCTTC. The encoded protein is CPSSLTGGSYNEQFF. The V gene is TRBV6-1, the J gene TRBJ2-1; the match to TRBD1 covers 9 bases. Germline assignment: CDR1 MNHNS and CDR2 SASEGT. The CDR3 loop spans 15 amino acids.

This clonotype was seen more than once but under ten times. The rearrangement links TRBV6-6 to TRBJ1-6, with TRBD1 identical over 8 bases. Germline CDR1 reads MNHNY; CDR2 reads SVGAGI (reference sequence). CDR3 length: 13 residues. Trimming cost V 7 bases and J 8 bases; bases outside gene matches: 4. CDR3 DNA: TGTGCCAGCACCGGACAGGGTTATTCACCCCTCCACTTT. The encoded protein is CASTGQGYSPLHF.

There are a few counts of this clonotype. V is TRBV4-2 and J is TRBJ2-1, with D tentatively TRBD2 (6 bases). The V end lost 1 base, the J end lost 6 bases, and 19 bases lay between the germline ends. CDR1 LGHNA and CDR2 YNFKEQ come from the germline V gene. This CDR3 comprises 17 residues. CDR3: CASSQGGSGSWSNEQFF. Here the CDR3 DNA reads TGTGCCAGCAGCCAAGGGGGGAGCGGGTCCTGGAGCAATGAGCAGTTCTTC.

The V gene is TRBV12-3 or TRBV12-4, the J gene TRBJ2-1; 9 nucleotides match TRBD2. There are 15 residues in the CDR3. V was clipped by 5 bases and J by 5 bases; unmatched bases: 7. The DNA for the CDR3 is TGTGCCAGCAGTGGACCTAGCGGGGCACACAATGAGCAGTTCTTC. It yields the protein CASSGPSGAHNEQFF.

The sample holds a few counts of this clonotype. The chain joins TRBV5-1 to TRBJ2-6; weak D call: TRBD2 (6 bases). V shed 4 bases and J shed 3 bases, with 11 bases lying between them. The germline CDR1 and CDR2 sequences are SGHRS and YFSETQ. There are 15 residues in the CDR3. Here the CDR3 reads CASSTSGDGANVLTF. The CDR3 coding sequence is TGCGCCAGCAGCACTTCGGGGGATGGGGCCAACGTCCTGACTTTC.

The V gene is TRBV20-1, the J gene TRBJ2-3; TRBD1 might be the D (6 bases). The length of the CDR3 is 17 residues. Between the trimmed V and J ends, which lost 0 bases and 5 bases, there was a span of 21 bases. Germline assignment: CDR1 DFQATT and CDR2 SNEGSKA (reference sequence). The CDR3 loop is CSAREDSNRALKDTQYF. As DNA, the CDR3 is TGCAGTGCTAGAGAAGACTCGAACAGGGCTTTGAAAGATACGCAGTATTTT.

This clonotype was observed a handful of times. The chain is built from TRBV28 and TRBJ1-1; D call uncertain. CDR3 length: 12 amino acids. The germline V gene has CDR1 MDHEN and CDR2 SYDVKM. V was shortened by 2 bases and J by 9 bases, with 10 bases between the two germline ends. DNA for the CDR3: TGTGCCAGCAGTTTAGAGGGTAAAAAAGCTTTCTTT. It encodes CASSLEGKKAFF.

This sequence joins TRBV6-1 and TRBJ2-1, with D perhaps being TRBD1 or TRBD2 (5 bases each). Germline V lookup: CDR1 MNHNS, CDR2 SASEGT. Trimming pared 1 base from V and 0 bases from J, leaving 13 bases between. This CDR3 spans 17 amino acids. The CDR3 DNA reads TGTGCCAGCAGTGAAGTATTTGTGGGACGCTCCTACAATGAGCAGTTCTTC. Its translation: CASSEVFVGRSYNEQFF.

In its sample, this clonotype was seen many times. The CDR3 spells CASSLRGSYEQYF. Here the CDR3 DNA reads TGTGCCAGCAGCTTGCGGGGCTCCTACGAGCAGTACTTC. The genes are TRBV7-2 and TRBJ2-7, with D maybe TRBD2 (6 bases). The CDR3 totals 13 residues. Germline values: CDR1 SGHTA, CDR2 FQGNSA. V lost 3 bases and J 0 bases, leaving 6 bases between the germline ends. Filled out from reference TRBV7-2 and TRBJ2-7, the complete variable domain reads GAGVSQSPSNKVTEKGKDVELRCDPISGHTALYWYRQSLGQGLEFLIYFQGNSAPDKSGLPSDRFSAERTGGSVSTLTIQRTQQEDSAVYLCASSLRGSYEQYFGPGTRLTVT.

This clonotype appeared a few times. The rearrangement uses TRBV27 and TRBJ2-3; 12 positions match TRBD2. V gave up 10 bases and J gave up 5 bases; unmatched junction bases: 7. CDR1 is MNHEY and CDR2 is SMNVEV in the germline V gene (reference sequence). The CDR3 runs to 14 residues. The CDR3 sequence is CATKVTSGRDTQYF. In nucleotides, the CDR3 is TGTGCCACCAAAGTGACTAGCGGGAGAGATACGCAGTATTTT.

Comments on this clonotype: This may be a read error, as it is one base from a much larger clone. The chain links TRBV5-6 to TRBJ2-3; 7 nucleotides line up with TRBD2. Germline CDR1 SGHDT, CDR2 YYEEEE. The CDR3 runs to 13 residues. Trimming took 6 bases from V and 14 from J; bases not matched to a gene: 15. DNA for the CDR3: TGTGCCAGCACTCGCACTAGCGCGGGGTCCGGGTATTTT. As protein: CASTRTSAGSGYF.

This clonotype was counted only a few times. The chain couples TRBV19 to TRBJ2-7, with 7 bases identical to TRBD1. Germline-derived CDR1 and CDR2 are LNHDA and SQIVND (reference sequence). The CDR3 runs 15 residues. Germline trimming cut 7 bases from V and 1 base from J; bases unmatched to any gene: 10. The CDR3 coding sequence is TGTGCCAGTAAACCTGCACCGGGACAGTCCTACGAGCAGTACTTC. Its translation is CASKPAPGQSYEQYF.

The chain has TRBV7-3 and TRBJ1-1; tentatively, D is TRBD1 (5 bases). The V end lost 4 bases, the J end lost 5 bases, and 11 bases lay between the germline ends. CDR3 length: 13 amino acids. The germline V gene has CDR1 SGHTA and CDR2 FQGTGA. The CDR3 protein is CASSYLGGTEAFF. In nucleotides, the CDR3 is TGTGCCAGCAGCTACTTGGGGGGAACTGAAGCTTTCTTT.

This clonotype was counted between two and nine times. The CDR3, as DNA: TGCGCCAGCAGCCAAGATTGGCAGGGACCCTACGAGCAGTACTTC. It encodes CASSQDWQGPYEQYF. The chain carries TRBV4-3 and TRBJ2-7; D possibly uses TRBD1 or TRBD2 (5 bases each). This CDR3 is built from 15 residues. Looked up from germline, CDR1 is LGHNA and CDR2 is YSLEER. Trimming shortened V by 0 bases and J by 2 bases, and 11 bases separated the two germline ends.

This clonotype was detected a few times. V usage is TRBV12-3 or TRBV12-4 and J usage is TRBJ1-1; the match to TRBD1 covers 7 bases. Losses at the gene ends were 6 bases for V and 3 bases for J; bases not matched to a gene: 7. The CDR3 length is 14 residues. In DNA form, the CDR3 reads TGTGCCAGCAGAGATGGGACAGTTTACACTGAAGCTTTCTTT. This sequence encodes CASRDGTVYTEAFF.

CDR3 loop: CASSQGLATETQYF. CDR3 in DNA: TGTGCCAGCAGCCAAGGACTAGCGACGGAGACCCAGTACTTC. The V and J genes are TRBV3-1 and TRBJ2-5, with 8 nucleotides matching TRBD2. Trimming at V came to 1 base and at J to 5 bases, leaving 3 bases not matched to a gene. Germline lookup yields CDR1 LGHDT and CDR2 YNNKEL (reference sequence). The CDR3 runs 14 residues.

This clonotype was seen repeatedly, ten times or more. J is TRBJ2-1 and V is TRBV12-3 or TRBV12-4, with 7 nucleotides matching TRBD1. The CDR3 has 15 amino acids. V lost 5 bases to trimming and J lost 7 bases; unmatched junction nucleotides: 11. This chain's CDR3 is CASSLLTGPRNEQFF. The DNA for the CDR3 is TGTGCCAGCAGTCTCCTGACAGGGCCGAGAAATGAGCAGTTCTTC.

This clonotype was seen at least ten times. This chain uses TRBV24-1 with TRBJ2-5; D could derive from TRBD1 or TRBD2 (5 bases each). This CDR3 region has 13 residues. V dropped 12 bases and J dropped 2 bases, with 15 bases sitting between them. Germline assignment: CDR1 KGHDR and CDR2 SFDVKD. The CDR3 spells CAARDARQETQYF. The CDR3 DNA follows: TGTGCCGCTAGGGACGCGAGACAAGAGACCCAGTACTTC.